This TCR beta chain originates from a study of early T cells in non-severe SARS-CoV-2 infection (dated by TCRdb to 2020 to 2023). For the wider study: Because TCR sequencing was done on bulk RNA from unsorted whole blood, the alpha and beta chains could not be paired. Study-wide conclusions, independent of this receptor: Matching against VDJdb was skewed toward anti-spike CD8 responses, likely underestimated virus-specific expansions, and missed private and CD4 specificities.

The cysteine opens and the phenylalanine closes a CDR3 of 14 amino acids. CDR3 DNA only is kept here, 42 bases in frame from base 1. Trimming costs V 1 base and J 2 bases, and their ends lie 8 bases apart. The germline V gene encodes CDR1 SGHRS and CDR2 YFSETQ. The receptor library was made with 5' RACE. TCRdb lists the instrument as NextSeq 500. Unique molecular identifiers were attached to individual cDNA molecules in the TCR library protocol so that sequencing error and PCR bias could be corrected. Both TCR alpha and beta chains were sequenced, and tight co-correlation was observed between alpha and beta sequence abundances in each sample. From the authors' description of their analysis: Decombinator V4 was used to annotate TCR sequences for V gene, J gene and CDR3. Expanded TCRs were defined as changing significantly between any two time points under a Poisson model with p below 0.0001. Abundances of TCRs were expressed as counts per million after normalisation to the total number of TCRs sequenced in each sample. TRAV1-2 paired with TRAJ12, TRAJ20 or TRAJ33 defined MAIT TCRs, while TRAV10 paired with TRAJ18 defined iNKT TCRs. VDJdb, accessed 1 November 2021, was searched for CMV, EBV and SARS-CoV-2 annotated TCRs, with TCRs annotated for multiple antigens excluded. The raw public data were reprocessed by TCRdb itself: fastp quality trimming at Q25, MiXCR clonotype calling, in-frame beta chains only. Duplicate CDR3 protein sequences are folded into a single record with the most common DNA and genes. What appears here as the V and J calls and clone size reflects TCRdb's work, not the paper's. The sample yields 60,000 or so distinct CDR3 sequences; about an eighth were counted once. The ten largest account for 4.4% of the sample.

This clonotype appeared many times. The antigen it binds to is not known. The record has no base qualities; no much larger clone is one base away. The study was a case-control design nested within a healthcare worker cohort in London, UK, with weekly nasopharyngeal swab PCR tests and blood sampling. Healthcare workers were recruited during the week of the UK lockdown, between 23 and 31 March 2020, and followed weekly for up to roughly 15 weeks. The rearranged segments are TRBV5-1 and TRBJ2-3; no confident D gene assignment can be made. The clonotype originates from an adult who was a healthcare worker with PCR-confirmed SARS-CoV-2 infection or an uninfected control (not recorded which). What was sequenced was whole blood. The CDR3 here reads CASSLTRTTDTQYF. The DNA sequence reads TGCGCCAGCAGCTTGACCCGGACCACAGATACGCAGTATTTT.